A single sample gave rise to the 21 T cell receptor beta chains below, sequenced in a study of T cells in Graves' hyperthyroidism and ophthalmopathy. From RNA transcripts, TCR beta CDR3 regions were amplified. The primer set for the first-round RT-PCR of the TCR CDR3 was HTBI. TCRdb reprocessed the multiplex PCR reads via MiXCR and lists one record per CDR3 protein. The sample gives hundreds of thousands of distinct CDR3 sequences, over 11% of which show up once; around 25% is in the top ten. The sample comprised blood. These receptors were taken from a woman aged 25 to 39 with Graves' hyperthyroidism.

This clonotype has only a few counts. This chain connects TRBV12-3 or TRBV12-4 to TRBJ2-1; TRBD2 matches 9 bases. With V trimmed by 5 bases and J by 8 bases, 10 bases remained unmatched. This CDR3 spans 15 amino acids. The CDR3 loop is CASSQAGGARHEQFF. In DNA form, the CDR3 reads TGTGCCAGCAGTCAGGCGGGAGGGGCGCGTCATGAGCAGTTCTTC.

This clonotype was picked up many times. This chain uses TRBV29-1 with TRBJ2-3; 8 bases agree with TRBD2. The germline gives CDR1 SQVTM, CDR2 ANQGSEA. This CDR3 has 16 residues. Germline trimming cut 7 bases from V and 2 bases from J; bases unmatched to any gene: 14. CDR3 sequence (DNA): TGCAGCGCTCTTGCCCCTTTAGCGGGATACACAGATACGCAGTATTTT. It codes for CSALAPLAGYTDTQYF.

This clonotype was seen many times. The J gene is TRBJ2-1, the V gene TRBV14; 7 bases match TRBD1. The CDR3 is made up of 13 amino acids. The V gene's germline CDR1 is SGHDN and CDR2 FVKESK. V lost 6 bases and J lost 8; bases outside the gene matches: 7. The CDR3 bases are TGTGCCAGCAGACGCAAAGGGACAGATGAGCAGTTCTTC. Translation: CASRRKGTDEQFF.

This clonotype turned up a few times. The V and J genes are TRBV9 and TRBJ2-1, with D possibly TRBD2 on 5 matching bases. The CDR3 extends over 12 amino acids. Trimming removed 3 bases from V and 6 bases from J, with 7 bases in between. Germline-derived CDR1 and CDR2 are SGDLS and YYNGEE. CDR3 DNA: TGTGCCAGCAGCGGGACTCCCAATGAGCAGTTCTTC. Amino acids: CASSGTPNEQFF.

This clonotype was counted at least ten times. CDR3: CASSPTPRLAGGPGETQYF. As DNA, the CDR3 is TGCGCCAGCAGCCCAACCCCTCGACTAGCGGGAGGGCCTGGAGAGACCCAGTACTTC. This sequence joins TRBV5-1 and TRBJ2-5, with 14 bases identical to TRBD2. This CDR3 spans 19 amino acids. Germline loops: CDR1 SGHRS, CDR2 YFSETQ. V was clipped by 4 bases and J by 4 bases; unmatched bases: 15.

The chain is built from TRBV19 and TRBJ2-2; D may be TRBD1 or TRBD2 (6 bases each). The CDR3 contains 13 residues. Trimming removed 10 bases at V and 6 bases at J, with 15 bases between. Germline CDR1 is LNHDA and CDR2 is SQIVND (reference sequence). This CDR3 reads CATPGAQAGELFF. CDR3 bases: TGTGCCACTCCGGGGGCCCAGGCCGGGGAGCTGTTTTTT.

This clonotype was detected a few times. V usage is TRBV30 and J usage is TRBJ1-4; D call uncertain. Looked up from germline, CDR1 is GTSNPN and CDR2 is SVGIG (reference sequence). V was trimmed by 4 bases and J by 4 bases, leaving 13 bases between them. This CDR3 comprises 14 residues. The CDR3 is CAWKRPSDNEKLFF. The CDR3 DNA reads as TGTGCCTGGAAACGACCCAGCGATAATGAAAAACTGTTTTTT. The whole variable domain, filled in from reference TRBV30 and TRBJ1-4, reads SQTIHQWPATLVQPVGSPLSLECTVEGTSNPNLYWYRQAAGRGLQLLFYSVGIGQISSEVPQNLSASRPQDRQFILSSKKLLLSDSGFYLCAWKRPSDNEKLFFGSGTQLSVL.

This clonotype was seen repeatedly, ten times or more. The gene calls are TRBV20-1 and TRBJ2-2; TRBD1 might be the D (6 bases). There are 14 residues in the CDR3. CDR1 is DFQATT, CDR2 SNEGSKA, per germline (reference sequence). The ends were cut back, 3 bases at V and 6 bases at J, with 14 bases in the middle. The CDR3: CSASRGYLPGELFF. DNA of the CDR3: TGCAGTGCTAGCAGGGGTTACCTTCCCGGGGAGCTGTTTTTT.

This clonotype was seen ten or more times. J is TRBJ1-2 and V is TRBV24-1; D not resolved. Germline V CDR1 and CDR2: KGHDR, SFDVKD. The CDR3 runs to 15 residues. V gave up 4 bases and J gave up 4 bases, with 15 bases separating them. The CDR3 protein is CATSDRKVGSYGYTF. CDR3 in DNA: TGTGCCACCAGTGACCGTAAGGTCGGGAGCTATGGCTACACCTTC.

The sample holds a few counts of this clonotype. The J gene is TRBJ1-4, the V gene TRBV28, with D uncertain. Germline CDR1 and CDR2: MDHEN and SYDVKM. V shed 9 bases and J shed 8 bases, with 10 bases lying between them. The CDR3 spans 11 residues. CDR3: CASKEVEKLFF. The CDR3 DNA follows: TGTGCCAGTAAGGAGGTCGAAAAACTGTTTTTT.

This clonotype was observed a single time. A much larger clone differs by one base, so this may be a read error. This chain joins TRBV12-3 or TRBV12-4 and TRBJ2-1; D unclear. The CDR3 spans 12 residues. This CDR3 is CPSSLDLDEQFF. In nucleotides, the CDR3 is TGTCCCAGCAGTTTAGACCTCGATGAGCAGTTCTTC.

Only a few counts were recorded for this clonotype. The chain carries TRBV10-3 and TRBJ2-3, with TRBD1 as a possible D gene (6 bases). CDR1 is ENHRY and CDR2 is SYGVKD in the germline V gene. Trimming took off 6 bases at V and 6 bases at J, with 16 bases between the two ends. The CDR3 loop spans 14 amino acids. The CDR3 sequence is CAIRDSETRDTQYF. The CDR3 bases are TGTGCCATCAGGGACAGTGAAACTAGGGATACGCAGTATTTT.

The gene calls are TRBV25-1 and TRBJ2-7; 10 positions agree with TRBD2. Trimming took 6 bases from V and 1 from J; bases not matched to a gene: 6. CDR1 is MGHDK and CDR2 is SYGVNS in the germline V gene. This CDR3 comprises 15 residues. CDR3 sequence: CASSYGTSVSYEQYF. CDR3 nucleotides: TGTGCCAGCAGCTACGGGACTAGCGTTTCCTACGAGCAGTACTTC.

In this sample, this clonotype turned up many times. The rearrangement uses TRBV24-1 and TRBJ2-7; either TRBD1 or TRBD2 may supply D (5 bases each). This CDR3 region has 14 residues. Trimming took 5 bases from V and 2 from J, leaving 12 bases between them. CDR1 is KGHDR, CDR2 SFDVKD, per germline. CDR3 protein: CATSGGRGAYEQYF. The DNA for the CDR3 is TGTGCCACCAGTGGGGGAAGAGGGGCCTACGAGCAGTACTTC.

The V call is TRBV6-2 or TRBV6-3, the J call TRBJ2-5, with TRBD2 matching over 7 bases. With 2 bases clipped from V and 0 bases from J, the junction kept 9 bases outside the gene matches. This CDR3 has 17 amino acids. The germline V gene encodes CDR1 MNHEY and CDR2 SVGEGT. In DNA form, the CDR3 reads TGTGCCAGCAGTTACCCCTCGGACGGGAGGTACCAAGAGACCCAGTACTTC. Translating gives CASSYPSDGRYQETQYF.

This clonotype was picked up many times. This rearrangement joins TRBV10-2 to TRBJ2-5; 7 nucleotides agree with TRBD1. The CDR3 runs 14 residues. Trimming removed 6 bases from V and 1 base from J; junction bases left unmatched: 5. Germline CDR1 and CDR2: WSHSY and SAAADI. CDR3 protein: CASRNRDSQETQYF. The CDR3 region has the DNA TGCGCCAGCAGAAACCGGGACAGCCAAGAGACCCAGTACTTC.

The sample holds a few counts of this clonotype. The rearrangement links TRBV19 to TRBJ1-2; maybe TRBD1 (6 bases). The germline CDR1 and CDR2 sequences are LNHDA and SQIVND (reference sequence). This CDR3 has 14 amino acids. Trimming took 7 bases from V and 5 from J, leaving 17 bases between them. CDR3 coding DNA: TGTGCCAGTAAATACCCGGACAGCCCATATGGCTACACCTTC. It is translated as CASKYPDSPYGYTF. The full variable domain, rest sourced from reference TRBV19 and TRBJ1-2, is DGGITQSPKYLFRKEGQNVTLSCEQNLNHDAMYWYRQDPGQGLRLIYYSQIVNDFQKGDIAEGYSVSREKKESFPLTVTSAQKNPTAFYLCASKYPDSPYGYTFGSGTRLTVV.

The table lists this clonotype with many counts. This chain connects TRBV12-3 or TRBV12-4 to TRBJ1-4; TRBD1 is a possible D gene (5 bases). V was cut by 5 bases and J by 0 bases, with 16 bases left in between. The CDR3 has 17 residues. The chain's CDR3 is CASSQKTGLATNEKLFF. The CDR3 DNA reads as TGTGCCAGCAGTCAAAAAACGGGGCTAGCAACTAATGAAAAACTGTTTTTT.

CDR3 protein: CASSLSGGRQPQHF. The CDR3 coding sequence is TGTGCCAGCAGTTTATCGGGGGGCAGGCAGCCCCAGCATTTT. V usage is TRBV12-3 or TRBV12-4 and J usage is TRBJ1-5, with a possible D match to TRBD1 (6 bases). This CDR3 contains 14 residues. The ends were cut back, 2 bases at V and 7 bases at J, with 12 bases in the middle.

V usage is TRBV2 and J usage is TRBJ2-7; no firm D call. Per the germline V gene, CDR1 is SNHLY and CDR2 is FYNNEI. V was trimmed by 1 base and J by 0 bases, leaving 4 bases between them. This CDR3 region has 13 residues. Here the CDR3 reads CASSEGISYEQYF. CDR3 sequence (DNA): TGTGCCAGCAGTGAAGGAATCTCCTACGAGCAGTACTTC.

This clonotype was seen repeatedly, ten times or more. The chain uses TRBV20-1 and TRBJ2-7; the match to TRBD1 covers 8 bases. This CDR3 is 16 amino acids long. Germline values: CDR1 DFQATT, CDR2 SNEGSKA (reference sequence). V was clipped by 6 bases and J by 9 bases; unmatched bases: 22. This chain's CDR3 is CSAPTYPGQEPHGQYF. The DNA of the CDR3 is TGCAGTGCCCCAACTTACCCGGGACAGGAGCCCCATGGGCAGTACTTC.